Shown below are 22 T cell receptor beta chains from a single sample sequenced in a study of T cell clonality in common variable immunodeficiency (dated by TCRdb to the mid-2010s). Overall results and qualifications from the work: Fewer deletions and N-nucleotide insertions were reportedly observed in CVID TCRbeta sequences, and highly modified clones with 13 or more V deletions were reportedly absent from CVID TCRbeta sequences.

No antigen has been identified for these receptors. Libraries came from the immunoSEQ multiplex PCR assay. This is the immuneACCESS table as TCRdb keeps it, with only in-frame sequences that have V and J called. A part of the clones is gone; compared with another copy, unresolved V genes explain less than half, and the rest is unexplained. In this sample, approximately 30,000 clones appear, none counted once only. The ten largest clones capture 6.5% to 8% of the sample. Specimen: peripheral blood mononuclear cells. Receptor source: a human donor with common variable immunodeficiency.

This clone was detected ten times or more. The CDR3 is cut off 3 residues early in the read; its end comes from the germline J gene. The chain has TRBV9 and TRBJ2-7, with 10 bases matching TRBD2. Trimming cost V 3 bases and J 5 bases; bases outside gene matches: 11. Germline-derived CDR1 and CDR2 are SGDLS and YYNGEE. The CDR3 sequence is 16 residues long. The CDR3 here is CASSDDFSGRSHEQYF. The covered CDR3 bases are TGTGCCAGCAGCGATGATTTTAGCGGGAGGTCCCACGAG.

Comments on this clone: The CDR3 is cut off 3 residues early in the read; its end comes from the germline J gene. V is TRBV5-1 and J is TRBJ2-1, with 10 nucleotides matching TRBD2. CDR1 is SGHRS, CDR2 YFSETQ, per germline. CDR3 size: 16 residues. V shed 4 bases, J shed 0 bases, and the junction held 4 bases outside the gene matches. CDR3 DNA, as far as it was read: TGCGCCAGCAGCCAAGCTAGCGGGAGCTCCTACAATGAG. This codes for CASSQASGSSYNE. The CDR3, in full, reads CASSQASGSSYNEQFF.

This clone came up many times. The CDR3 spells CASSSAGAGMNTEAFF. The DNA read from the CDR3 is TGTGCCAGCAGTTCCGCAGGGGCAGGCATGAACACTGAA. The gene calls are TRBV6-2 or TRBV6-3 and TRBJ1-1; a weak D match, TRBD1 (6 bases). With the read ending 3 residues before the CDR3 end, the germline J gene is used to fill in that end. Trimming removed 4 bases from V and 0 bases from J, with 15 bases in between. The CDR3 covers 16 residues. Germline CDR1 is MNHEY and CDR2 is SVGEGT.

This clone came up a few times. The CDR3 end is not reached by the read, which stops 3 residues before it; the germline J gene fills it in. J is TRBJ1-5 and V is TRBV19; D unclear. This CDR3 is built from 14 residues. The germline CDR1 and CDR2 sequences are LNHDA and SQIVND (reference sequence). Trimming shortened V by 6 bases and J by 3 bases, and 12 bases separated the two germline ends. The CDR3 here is CASSINRYNQPQHF. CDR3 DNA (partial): TGTGCCAGTAGCATAAACAGATACAATCAGCCC. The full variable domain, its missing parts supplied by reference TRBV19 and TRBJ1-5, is DGGITQSPKYLFRKEGQNVTLSCEQNLNHDAMYWYRQDPGQGLRLIYYSQIVNDFQKGDIAEGYSVSREKKESFPLTVTSAQKNPTAFYLCASSINRYNQPQHFGDGTRLSIL.

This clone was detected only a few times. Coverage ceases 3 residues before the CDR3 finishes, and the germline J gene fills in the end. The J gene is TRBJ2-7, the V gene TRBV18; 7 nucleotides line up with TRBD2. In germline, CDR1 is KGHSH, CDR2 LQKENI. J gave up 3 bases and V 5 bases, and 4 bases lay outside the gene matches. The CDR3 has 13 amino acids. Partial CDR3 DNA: TGTGCCAGCTCAGCCTCGGGGGGCTACGAG. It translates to CASSASGGYE. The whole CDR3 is CASSASGGYEQYF.

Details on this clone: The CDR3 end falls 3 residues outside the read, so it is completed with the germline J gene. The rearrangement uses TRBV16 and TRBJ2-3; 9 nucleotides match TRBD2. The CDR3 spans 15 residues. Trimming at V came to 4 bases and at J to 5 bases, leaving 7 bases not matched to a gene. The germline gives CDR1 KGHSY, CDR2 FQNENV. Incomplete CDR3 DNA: TGTGCCAGCAGCCCATCGGGACTAGCAAAAGATACG. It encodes CASSPSGLAKDT. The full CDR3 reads CASSPSGLAKDTQYF.

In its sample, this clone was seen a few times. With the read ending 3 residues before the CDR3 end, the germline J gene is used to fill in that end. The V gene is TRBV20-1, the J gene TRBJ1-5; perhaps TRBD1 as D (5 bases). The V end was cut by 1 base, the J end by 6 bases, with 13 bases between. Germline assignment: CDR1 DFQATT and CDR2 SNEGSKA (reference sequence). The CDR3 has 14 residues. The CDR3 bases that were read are TGCAGTGCTAGAGGGCAGGGTGTGTCTCAGCCC. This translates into CSARGQGVSQP. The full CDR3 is CSARGQGVSQPQHF.

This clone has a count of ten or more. This CDR3 is CASRRTKGNEQFF. The CDR3 bases that were read are TGTGCCAGCAGGCGGACTAAGGGCAATGAG. J is TRBJ2-1 and V is TRBV14; tentative D call: TRBD2 (6 bases). The CDR3 is cut off 3 residues early in the read; its end comes from the germline J gene. This CDR3 has 13 residues. Trimming removed 6 bases at V and 6 bases at J, with 12 bases between. Germline V gene lookup returns CDR1 SGHDN and CDR2 FVKESK.

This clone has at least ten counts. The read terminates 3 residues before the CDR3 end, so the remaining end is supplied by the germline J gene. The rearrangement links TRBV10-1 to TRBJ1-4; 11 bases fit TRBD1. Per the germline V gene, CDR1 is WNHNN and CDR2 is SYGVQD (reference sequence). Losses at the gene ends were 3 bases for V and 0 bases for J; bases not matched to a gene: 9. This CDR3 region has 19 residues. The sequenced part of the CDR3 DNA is TGCGCCAGCAGTGATCCTTTCCGGGACAGGGGGTCAACTAATGAAAAA. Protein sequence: CASSDPFRDRGSTNEK. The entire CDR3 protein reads CASSDPFRDRGSTNEKLFF.

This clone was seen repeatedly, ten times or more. The part of the CDR3 DNA that was read is TGTGCCAGCAGTGGGGGCCCTAGGCACCGCCGGGAGACC. Translated, it gives CASSGGPRHRRET. The entire CDR3 is CASSGGPRHRRETQYF. The chain links TRBV6-4 to TRBJ2-5; a possible D gene is TRBD1 (5 bases). The CDR3 end lies 3 residues beyond the end of the read and is filled in from the germline J gene. Trimming removed 4 bases from V and 5 bases from J, with 20 bases in between. Germline CDR1 and CDR2: MRHNA and SNTAGT. The CDR3 has 16 residues.

CDR3 bases read: TGTGCCAGCAGCCTACAGGGGAATCAGCCC. Protein: CASSLQGNQP. Given in full, the CDR3 is CASSLQGNQPQHF. The chain links TRBV6-2 or TRBV6-3 to TRBJ1-5; TRBD1 matches 7 bases. Read sequence stops 3 residues before the CDR3 end, and the germline J gene provides the missing end. Germline CDR1 reads MNHEY; CDR2 reads SVGEGT. Trimming at V came to 6 bases and at J to 4 bases, leaving 3 bases not matched to a gene. CDR3 length: 13 amino acids.

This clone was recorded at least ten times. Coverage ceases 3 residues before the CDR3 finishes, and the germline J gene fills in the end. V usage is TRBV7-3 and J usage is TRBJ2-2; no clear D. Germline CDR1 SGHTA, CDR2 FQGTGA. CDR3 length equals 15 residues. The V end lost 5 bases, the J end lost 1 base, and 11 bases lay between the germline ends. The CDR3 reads CASSPNAGNTGELFF. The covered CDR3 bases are TGTGCCAGCAGCCCAAATGCAGGGAACACCGGGGAG.

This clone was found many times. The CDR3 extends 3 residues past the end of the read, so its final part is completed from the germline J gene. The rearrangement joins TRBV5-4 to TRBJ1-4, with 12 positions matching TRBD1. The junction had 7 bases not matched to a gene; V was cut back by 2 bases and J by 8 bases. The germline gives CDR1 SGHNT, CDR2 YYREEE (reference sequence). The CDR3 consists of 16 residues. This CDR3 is CASSFAGTGGQEKLFF. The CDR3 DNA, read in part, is TGTGCCAGCAGCTTTGCCGGGACAGGGGGCCAAGAAAAA.

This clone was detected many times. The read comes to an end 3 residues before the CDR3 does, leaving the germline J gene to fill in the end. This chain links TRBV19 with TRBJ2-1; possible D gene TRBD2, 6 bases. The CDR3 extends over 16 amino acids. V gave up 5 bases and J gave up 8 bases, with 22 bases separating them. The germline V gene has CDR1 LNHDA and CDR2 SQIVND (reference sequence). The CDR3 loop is CASSSLGSGPLDEQFF. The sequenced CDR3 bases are TGTGCCAGTAGTTCCCTGGGTAGCGGTCCCTTAGATGAG.

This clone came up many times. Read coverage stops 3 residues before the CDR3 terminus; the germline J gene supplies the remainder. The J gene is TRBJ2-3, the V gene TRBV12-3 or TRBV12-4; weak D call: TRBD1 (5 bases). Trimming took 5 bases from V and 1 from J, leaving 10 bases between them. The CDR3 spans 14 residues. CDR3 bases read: TGTGCCAGCAGTGGGGCCCGGCGCACAGATACG. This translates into CASSGARRTDT. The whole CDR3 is CASSGARRTDTQYF.

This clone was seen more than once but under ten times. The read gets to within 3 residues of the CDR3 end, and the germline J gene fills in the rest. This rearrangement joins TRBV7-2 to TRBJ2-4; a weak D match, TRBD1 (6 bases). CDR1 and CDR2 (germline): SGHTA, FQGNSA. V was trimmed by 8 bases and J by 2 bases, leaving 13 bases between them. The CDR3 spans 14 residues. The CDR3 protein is CASSPWGPKNIQYF. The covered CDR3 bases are TGTGCCAGCTCCCCTTGGGGGCCCAAAAACATT. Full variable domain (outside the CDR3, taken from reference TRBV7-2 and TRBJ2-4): GAGVSQSPSNKVTEKGKDVELRCDPISGHTALYWYRQSLGQGLEFLIYFQGNSAPDKSGLPSDRFSAERTGGSVSTLTIQRTQQEDSAVYLCASSPWGPKNIQYFGAGTRLSVL.

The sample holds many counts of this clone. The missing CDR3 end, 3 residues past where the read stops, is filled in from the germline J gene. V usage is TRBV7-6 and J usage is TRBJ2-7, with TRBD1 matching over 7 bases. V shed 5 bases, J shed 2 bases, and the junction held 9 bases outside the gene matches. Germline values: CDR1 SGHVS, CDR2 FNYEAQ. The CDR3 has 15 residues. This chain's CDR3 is CASSASTGAAYEQYF. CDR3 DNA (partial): TGTGCCAGCAGCGCAAGCACAGGGGCGGCCTACGAG.

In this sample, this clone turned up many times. The CDR3 region is CASNIGTSGNNEQFF. The covered CDR3 bases are TGTGCCAGCAATATCGGGACTAGCGGAAACAATGAG. The V and J genes are TRBV7-3 and TRBJ2-1, with 11 nucleotides matching TRBD2. The CDR3 end lies 3 residues beyond the end of the read and is filled in from the germline J gene. The CDR3 is 15 amino acids. CDR1 is SGHTA and CDR2 is FQGTGA in the germline V gene. J was trimmed by 5 bases and V by 7 bases; bases with no gene match: 7. The variable domain in full, with the rest retrieved from reference TRBV7-3 and TRBJ2-1, is GAGVSQTPSNKVTEKGKYVELRCDPISGHTALYWYRQSLGQGPEFLIYFQGTGAADDSGLPNDRFFAVRPEGSVSTLKIQRTERGDSAVYLCASNIGTSGNNEQFFGPGTRLTVL.

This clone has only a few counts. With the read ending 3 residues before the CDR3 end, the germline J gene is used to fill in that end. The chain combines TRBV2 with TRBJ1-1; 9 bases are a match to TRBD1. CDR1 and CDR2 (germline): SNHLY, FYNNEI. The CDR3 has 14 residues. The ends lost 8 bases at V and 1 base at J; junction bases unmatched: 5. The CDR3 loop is CASGGQGSNTEAFF. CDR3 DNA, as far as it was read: TGTGCCAGCGGGGGACAGGGATCGAACACTGAA.

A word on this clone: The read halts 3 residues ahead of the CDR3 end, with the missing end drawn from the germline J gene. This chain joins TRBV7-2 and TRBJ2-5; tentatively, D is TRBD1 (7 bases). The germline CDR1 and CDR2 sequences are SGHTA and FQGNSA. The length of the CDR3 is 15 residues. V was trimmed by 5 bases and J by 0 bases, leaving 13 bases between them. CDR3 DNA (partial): TGTGCCAGCAGCCGACAGGGAGGATACCAAGAGACC. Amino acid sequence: CASSRQGGYQET. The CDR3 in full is CASSRQGGYQETQYF.

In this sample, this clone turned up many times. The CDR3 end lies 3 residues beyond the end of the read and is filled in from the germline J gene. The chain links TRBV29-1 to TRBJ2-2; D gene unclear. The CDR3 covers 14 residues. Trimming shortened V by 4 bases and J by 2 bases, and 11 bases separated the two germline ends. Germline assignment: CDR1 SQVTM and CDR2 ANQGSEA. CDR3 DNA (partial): TGCAGCGTTGTTTTCCTGCTAAACACCGGGGAG. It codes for CSVVFLLNTGE. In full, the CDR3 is CSVVFLLNTGELFF.

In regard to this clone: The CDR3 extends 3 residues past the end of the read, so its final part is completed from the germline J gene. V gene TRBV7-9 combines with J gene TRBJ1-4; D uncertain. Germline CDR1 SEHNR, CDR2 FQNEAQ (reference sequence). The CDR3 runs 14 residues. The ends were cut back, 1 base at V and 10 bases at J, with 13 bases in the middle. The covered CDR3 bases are TGTGCCAGCAGCTTAGATCCAGGTCGGGGAAAA. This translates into CASSLDPGRGK. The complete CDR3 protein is CASSLDPGRGKLFF.